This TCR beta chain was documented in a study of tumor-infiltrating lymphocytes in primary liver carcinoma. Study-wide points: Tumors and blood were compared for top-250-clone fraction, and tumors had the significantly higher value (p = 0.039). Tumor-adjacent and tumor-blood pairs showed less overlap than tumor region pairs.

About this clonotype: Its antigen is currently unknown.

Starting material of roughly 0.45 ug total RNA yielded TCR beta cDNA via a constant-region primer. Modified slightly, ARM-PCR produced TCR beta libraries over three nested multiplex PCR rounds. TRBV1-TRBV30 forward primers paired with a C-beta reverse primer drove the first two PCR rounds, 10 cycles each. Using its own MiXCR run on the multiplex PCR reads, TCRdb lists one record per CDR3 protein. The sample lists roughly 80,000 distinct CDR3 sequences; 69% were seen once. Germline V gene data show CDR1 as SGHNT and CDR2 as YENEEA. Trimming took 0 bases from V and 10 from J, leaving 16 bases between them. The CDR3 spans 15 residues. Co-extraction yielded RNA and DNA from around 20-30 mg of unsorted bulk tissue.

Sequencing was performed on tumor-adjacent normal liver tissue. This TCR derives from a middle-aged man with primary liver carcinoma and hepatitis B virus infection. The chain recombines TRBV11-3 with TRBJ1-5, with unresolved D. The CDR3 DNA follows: TGTGCCAGCAGCTTAGATCTGGGTGTGGCTCACCCCCAGCATTTT. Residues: CASSLDLGVAHPQHF.